These 6 T cell receptor beta chains came from one sample sequenced in a study of T cells in Graves' hyperthyroidism and ophthalmopathy (dated by TCRdb to between 2018 and 2020). Libraries were prepared through multiplex PCR. Instrument on record: Illumina HiSeq 2000. TCR beta CDR3 regions were amplified from RNA transcripts. For the first round of RT-PCR on the TCR CDR3, the HTBI primer set was used together with the Qiagen OneStep RT-PCR kit. TCRdb reworked the public reads: Q25 trimming with fastp, MiXCR clone assembly, productive beta chains retained. Each CDR3 protein appears once, grouped with its most common genes and DNA. A total of under 450,000 distinct CDR3 sequences appear in this sample, approximately 14% of them only once. 7.5% to 9% of the sample belongs to the ten largest clones. Sequencing was carried out using blood. The receptors originated from a young woman with Graves' hyperthyroidism.

The sample holds a few counts of this clonotype. The V call is TRBV25-1, the J call TRBJ2-5, with a possible D match to TRBD1 (5 bases). The V and J ends lost 1 base and 2 bases respectively, with 11 bases between them. The germline V gene has CDR1 MGHDK and CDR2 SYGVNS. This CDR3 contains 15 residues. The CDR3 reads CASSEFQGGQETQYF. CDR3 coding DNA: TGTGCCAGCAGTGAATTTCAGGGTGGGCAAGAGACCCAGTACTTC.

This clonotype was seen many times. This chain joins TRBV7-8 and TRBJ1-1, with D hard to call. The CDR3 is 15 residues long. V lost 4 bases to trimming and J lost 5 bases, with 17 bases between them. The germline CDR1 and CDR2 sequences are SGHVS and FQNEAQ. The CDR3 here is CASSYRWQAGTEAFF. The CDR3 nucleotides read TGTGCCAGCAGCTACCGGTGGCAGGCGGGAACTGAAGCTTTCTTT.

This clonotype has more than one count but fewer than ten. V is TRBV10-3 and J is TRBJ2-5, with TRBD1 matching 10 bases. V shed 6 bases, J shed 4 bases, and the junction held 5 bases outside the gene matches. CDR1 is ENHRY, CDR2 SYGVKD, per germline. The CDR3 length is 14 residues. CDR3 protein: CAISEGQGRETQYF. CDR3 coding DNA: TGTGCCATCAGCGAGGGACAGGGGAGAGAGACCCAGTACTTC.

The V gene is TRBV19, the J gene TRBJ1-2, with D perhaps matching TRBD1 (6 bases). CDR1 is LNHDA and CDR2 is SQIVND in the germline V gene (reference sequence). The length of the CDR3 is 14 residues. V lost 6 bases, J lost 4 bases, and 15 bases lay in between. The CDR3 nucleotides are TGTGCCAGTAGCTCAGGGGCGCGGCCCTATGGCTACACCTTC. Protein product: CASSSGARPYGYTF.

This clonotype has just one count. The chain employs TRBV9 and TRBJ2-3, with TRBD2 matching 8 bases. Germline trimming cut 3 bases from V and 1 base from J; bases unmatched to any gene: 4. Germline CDR1 and CDR2: SGDLS and YYNGEE. This CDR3 has 15 amino acids. CDR3 in amino acids: CASSEGLVGTDTQYF. DNA of the CDR3: TGTGCCAGCAGCGAGGGACTAGTGGGCACAGATACGCAGTATTTT.

The chain employs TRBV20-1 and TRBJ1-1; D may be TRBD1 (5 bases). CDR3 length: 13 residues. Germline CDR1 DFQATT, CDR2 SNEGSKA (reference sequence). The V gene lost 3 bases and the J gene lost 5 bases, with 13 bases spanning the gap. The CDR3, as DNA: TGCAGTGCTAGGCCTACAGGTTATACTGAAGCTTTCTTT. It specifies CSARPTGYTEAFF.